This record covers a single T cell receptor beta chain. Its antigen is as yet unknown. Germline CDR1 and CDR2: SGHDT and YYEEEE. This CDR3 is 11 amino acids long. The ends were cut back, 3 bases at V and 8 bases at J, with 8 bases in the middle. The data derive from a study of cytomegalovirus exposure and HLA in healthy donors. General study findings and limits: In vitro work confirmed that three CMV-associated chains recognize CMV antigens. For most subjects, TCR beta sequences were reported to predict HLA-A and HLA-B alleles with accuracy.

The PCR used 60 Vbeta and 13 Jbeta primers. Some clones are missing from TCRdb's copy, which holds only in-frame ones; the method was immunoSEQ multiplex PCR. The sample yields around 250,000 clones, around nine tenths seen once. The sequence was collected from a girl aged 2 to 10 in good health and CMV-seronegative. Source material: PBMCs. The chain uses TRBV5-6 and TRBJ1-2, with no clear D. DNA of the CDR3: TGTGCCAGCAGCTCCGTGACAGGCTACACCTTC. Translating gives CASSSVTGYTF.